These 7 T cell receptor beta chains share one sample of origin, sequenced in a study of CD8+ T cells in alopecia areata. It was cDNA, reverse transcribed from extracted RNA, that served as the sequencing template. Sequencing used immunoSEQ multiplex PCR; TCRdb keeps in-frame clones, though not all of them. The sample has over 150,000 clones, roughly 65% seen once. The material was CD4+ T cells sorted from blood, obtained at week 0. These receptors came from a human donor with alopecia areata.

CDR3 region: CASSLERVRNEQYF. CDR3 in DNA: TGCGCCAGCAGCTTGGAAAGGGTTCGGAACGAGCAGTACTTC. The rearrangement uses TRBV5-1 and TRBJ2-7; D call uncertain. Per germline, CDR1 SGHRS and CDR2 YFSETQ. Trimming stripped 0 bases from V and 5 bases from J, with 12 bases between. The CDR3 loop spans 14 amino acids. Combining the CDR3 with reference TRBV5-1 and TRBJ2-7 gives the whole variable domain KAGVTQTPRYLIKTRGQQVTLSCSPISGHRSVSWYQQTPGQGLQFLFEYFSETQRNKGNFPGRFSGRQFSNSRSEMNVSTLELGDSALYLCASSLERVRNEQYFGPGTRLTVT.

The chain uses TRBV6-1 and TRBJ1-5; D ambiguous. V lost 2 bases and J 0 bases, leaving 5 bases between the germline ends. This CDR3 has 14 amino acids. Germline CDR1 and CDR2: MNHNS and SASEGT. The CDR3 sequence is CASSEMYSNQPQHF. The CDR3 DNA reads TGTGCCAGCAGTGAAATGTATAGCAATCAGCCCCAGCATTTT.

The chain links TRBV29-1 to TRBJ1-1; 7 bases map to TRBD1. V was pared by 6 bases and J by 0 bases, with 16 bases of the junction left unmatched. CDR3 size: 17 residues. The germline CDR1 and CDR2 sequences are SQVTM and ANQGSEA. The CDR3 bases are TGCAGCGTCCCGAACCCACAGGGGTTGGGCGTGAACACTGAAGCTTTCTTT. This gives the protein CSVPNPQGLGVNTEAFF.

V gene TRBV9 combines with J gene TRBJ2-2; TRBD1 or TRBD2 may be the D gene (5 bases each). The V end was cut by 2 bases, the J end by 9 bases, with 11 bases between. CDR3 length equals 13 residues. CDR1 and CDR2 from the germline V gene are SGDLS and YYNGEE. Here the CDR3 reads CASSVVGERELFF. CDR3 DNA sequence: TGTGCCAGCAGCGTGGTGGGGGAGAGGGAGCTGTTTTTT.

The genes are TRBV29-1 and TRBJ1-1; D is undetermined. In germline, CDR1 is SQVTM, CDR2 ANQGSEA. Trimming shortened V by 5 bases and J by 1 base, and 14 bases separated the two germline ends. This CDR3 spans 14 amino acids. DNA for the CDR3: TGCAGCGTTACCCCGCCGGGTTGGAACACTGAAGCTTTCTTT. As protein: CSVTPPGWNTEAFF.

The gene calls are TRBV2 and TRBJ1-6, with no clear D. CDR1 is SNHLY and CDR2 is FYNNEI in the germline V gene. This CDR3 region has 14 residues. V was pared by 8 bases and J by 7 bases, with 15 bases between. CDR3 nucleotides: TGTGCCAGCGGTAACCCAGGAGAGAATTCACCCCTCCACTTT. Translation gives CASGNPGENSPLHF.

J is TRBJ2-7 and V is TRBV30; a weak D match, TRBD2 (5 bases). V dropped 7 bases and J dropped 0 bases, with 13 bases sitting between them. Germline V lookup: CDR1 GTSNPN, CDR2 SVGIG (reference sequence). The CDR3 length is 13 residues. This CDR3 reads CASNRGSSYEQYF. CDR3 bases: TGTGCCTCTAACCGGGGAAGCTCCTACGAGCAGTACTTC.